Listed here is a single T cell receptor (beta chain). What it binds is unknown. Using CD45RO/CCR7/CD25/CD127/CD95/CD27, CD4+ naive, central memory, regulatory and stem cell-like memory cells were sorted. The authors reverse transcribed all of the isolated RNA, so sequencing captured expressed TCRB transcripts. TCRdb keeps only in-frame clones here, not all; method: immunoSEQ multiplex PCR. The sample holds about 410,000 clones, approximately 15% seen once. This sample was taken from a study of beta chain features in type 1 diabetes. The ends lost 4 bases at V and 13 bases at J; junction bases unmatched: 19. The CDR3 loop spans 16 amino acids. Germline assignment: CDR1 LGHNA and CDR2 YSLEER. Findings and caveats of the study: Among type 1 diabetes patients, VDJ junctions had fewer insertions and more deletions. When Type 1 diabetes patients were examined, their TCRB CDR3s proved moderately but significantly shorter in all four CD4+ subsets.

The V call is TRBV4-3, the J call TRBJ2-1, with TRBD2 identical over 7 bases. Sequencing input: naive CD4+ T cells from blood. The sequence derives from a man aged 25-45 years in good health. The CDR3 spells CASSRSRDYRDPAQFF. CDR3 coding DNA: TGCGCCAGCAGCCGAAGTAGGGACTACCGGGACCCGGCCCAGTTCTTC.